This entry features one T cell receptor beta chain sequence. Under the authors' procedure: Reference gene primers were amplified, and this amplification served to estimate nucleated cell counts. Profiling relied on immunoSEQ multiplex PCR, and the TCRdb table lists in-frame clones only, not all of them. V, J and clone size are taken as reported in that table, and D and trimming were inferred from the DNA itself. The sample has about 55,000 clones; 91% are singletons. This CDR3 is built from 16 residues. Germline loops: CDR1 SEHNR, CDR2 FQNEAQ (reference sequence). The J segment lost 4 bases and the V segment lost 0 bases, leaving 4 bases of the junction unmatched. The data stem from a study of blood T cell repertoires in COVID-19. Turning to the study itself: Samples representing acute and convalescent COVID-19 were sourced from the United States, Italy and Spain. PBMCs, B-cell-depleted T cells, or T cells provided the cDNA or gDNA that made up the material.

The sequence was collected from a man in his fifties or sixties with active COVID-19. J is TRBJ1-2 and V is TRBV7-9; TRBD1 agrees at 11 bases. Sequenced material: peripheral blood. Here the CDR3 DNA reads TGTGCCAGCAGCTTAGCAAGGGGACAGGGGGGCTATGGCTACACCTTC. Protein product: CASSLARGQGGYGYTF.